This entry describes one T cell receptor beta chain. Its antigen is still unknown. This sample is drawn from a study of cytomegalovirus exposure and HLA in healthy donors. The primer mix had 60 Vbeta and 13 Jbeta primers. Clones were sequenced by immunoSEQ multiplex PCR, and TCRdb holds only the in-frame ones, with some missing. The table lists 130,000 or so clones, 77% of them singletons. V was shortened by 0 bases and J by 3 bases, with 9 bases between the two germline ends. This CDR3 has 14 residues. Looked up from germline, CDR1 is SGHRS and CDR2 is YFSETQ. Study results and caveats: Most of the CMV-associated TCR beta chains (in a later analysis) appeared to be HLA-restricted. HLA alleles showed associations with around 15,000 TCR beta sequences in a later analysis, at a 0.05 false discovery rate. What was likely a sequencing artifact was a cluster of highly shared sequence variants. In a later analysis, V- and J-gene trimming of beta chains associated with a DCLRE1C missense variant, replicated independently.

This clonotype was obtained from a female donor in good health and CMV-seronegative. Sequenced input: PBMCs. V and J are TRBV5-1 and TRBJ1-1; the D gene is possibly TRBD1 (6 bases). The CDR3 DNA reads TGCGCCAGCAGCTTGGTTTCAGGGGACACTGAAGCTTTCTTT. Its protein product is CASSLVSGDTEAFF.